This passage covers 22 T cell receptor beta chains from one sample sequenced in a study of identical twins. TCRdb called the 5' RACE reads again in MiXCR, with one record for every CDR3 protein. The data show 500,000 to 600,000 distinct CDR3 sequences, approximately 22% seen once. These sequences were also reported in another study, on T cells expressing NK-cell markers.

The sequencing input was CD4+ T cells sorted from blood. These receptors originate from a woman aged 18 to 35 in good health.

This clonotype came up a few times. The chain combines TRBV5-1 with TRBJ2-7; TRBD1 matches at 9 bases. Germline lookup yields CDR1 SGHRS and CDR2 YFSETQ. CDR3 length: 15 amino acids. Trimming removed 6 bases from V and 4 bases from J; junction bases left unmatched: 11. CDR3 protein: CASTAGRTGVYEQYF. The CDR3 DNA reads TGCGCCAGCACCGCCGGTCGGACAGGGGTGTACGAGCAGTACTTC.

This clonotype was detected a few times. The J gene is TRBJ2-7, the V gene TRBV5-1; D is possibly TRBD1 (6 bases). This CDR3 comprises 13 residues. The germline gives CDR1 SGHRS, CDR2 YFSETQ. The ends were cut back, 4 bases at V and 3 bases at J, with 11 bases in the middle. CDR3 nucleotides: TGCGCCAGCAGCCGGGACATCTACTACGAGCAGTACTTC. Protein: CASSRDIYYEQYF.

This clonotype was counted only a few times. This chain joins TRBV29-1 and TRBJ2-1; perhaps TRBD2 as D (7 bases). This CDR3 has 16 amino acids. CDR1 and CDR2 from the germline V gene are SQVTM and ANQGSEA. Trimming cost V 4 bases and J 10 bases, with 26 bases left between them. CDR3 region: CSVGMGGLPTAREQFF. The CDR3 nucleotides are TGCAGCGTTGGGATGGGGGGGCTCCCCACTGCAAGGGAGCAGTTCTTC.

This rearrangement joins TRBV2 to TRBJ2-2; D ambiguous. The CDR3 has 12 residues. Germline V gene lookup returns CDR1 SNHLY and CDR2 FYNNEI. The V gene lost 8 bases and the J gene lost 3 bases, with 7 bases spanning the gap. CDR3 sequence: CASGWYTGELFF. The CDR3 region has the DNA TGTGCCAGCGGCTGGTACACCGGGGAGCTGTTTTTT.

This clonotype was seen only a few times. The chain is built from TRBV6-5 and TRBJ2-5; 11 bases match TRBD1. Germline V CDR1 and CDR2: MNHEY, SVGAGI. V trimming: 0 bases; J trimming: 4 bases; junction bases outside the gene matches: 4. This CDR3 spans 16 amino acids. The CDR3 protein is CASSYSGQGARETQYF. The CDR3 region has the DNA TGTGCCAGCAGTTACTCCGGACAGGGGGCCAGAGAGACCCAGTACTTC.

This clonotype was found many times. V is TRBV12-3 or TRBV12-4 and J is TRBJ1-5; no reliable D call. CDR3 length equals 11 residues. V was clipped by 6 bases and J by 3 bases, with 3 bases between them. Written as DNA, the CDR3 is TGTGCCAGCAGCCACAATCAGCCCCAGCATTTT. This codes for CASSHNQPQHF.

In this sample, this clonotype turned up many times. The chain combines TRBV7-2 with TRBJ2-3; D may correspond to TRBD1 or TRBD2 (6 bases each). Germline CDR1 and CDR2: SGHTA and FQGNSA. V was pared by 5 bases and J by 3 bases, with 21 bases between. The CDR3 runs to 17 residues. Here the CDR3 reads CASSARGGGGLTDTQYF. CDR3 bases: TGTGCCAGCAGCGCCAGGGGAGGAGGGGGTCTTACAGATACGCAGTATTTT.

CDR3 DNA: TGCGCCAGCAACGGGCAGGGCGCAGATACGCAGTATTTT. Its protein is CASNGQGADTQYF. The chain joins TRBV5-1 to TRBJ2-3, with a possible D match to TRBD1 (5 bases). CDR3 length equals 13 residues. Trimming removed 6 bases at V and 4 bases at J, with 12 bases between. Germline CDR1 reads SGHRS; CDR2 reads YFSETQ.

This clonotype showed up just a few times. The chain recombines TRBV6-1 with TRBJ2-7, with 10 positions matching TRBD1. There are 14 residues in the CDR3. Germline V gene sequence: CDR1 MNHNS, CDR2 SASEGT. J gave up 2 bases and V 6 bases, and 4 bases lay outside the gene matches. CDR3 bases: TGTGCCAGCAGGCCCGGGACAGGGGCCTACGAGCAGTACTTC. Translated: CASRPGTGAYEQYF.

This clonotype was picked up a small number of times. The V call is TRBV12-3 or TRBV12-4, the J call TRBJ1-2, with 8 bases aligning to TRBD1. This CDR3 comprises 14 residues. V lost 5 bases, J lost 2 bases, and 4 bases stayed unmatched. The CDR3 spells CASSVDRANYGYTF. The CDR3 bases are TGTGCCAGCAGTGTGGACAGGGCGAACTATGGCTACACCTTC.

This chain uses TRBV20-1 with TRBJ2-5; 12 bases agree with TRBD1. The CDR3 is made up of 15 amino acids. Germline trimming cut 2 bases from V and 5 bases from J; bases unmatched to any gene: 6. CDR1 and CDR2 (germline): DFQATT, SNEGSKA (reference sequence). For the CDR3, the DNA is TGCAGTGCTAGAACCGGGACAGGGGGCCTGGAGACCCAGTACTTC. Translated, it gives CSARTGTGGLETQYF.

The V gene is TRBV20-1, the J gene TRBJ2-7; D is ambiguous. The CDR3 is 14 amino acids. V lost 5 bases and J lost 2, with 16 bases in between. The germline V gene encodes CDR1 DFQATT and CDR2 SNEGSKA (reference sequence). The chain's CDR3 is CSASLGRIAYEQYF. CDR3 nucleotide sequence: TGCAGTGCTTCCCTCGGACGGATTGCCTACGAGCAGTACTTC.

The chain carries TRBV6-2 or TRBV6-3 and TRBJ2-4; no firm D call. This CDR3 contains 15 residues. The V and J ends lost 0 bases and 3 bases respectively, with 9 bases between them. From germline, CDR1 is MNHEY and CDR2 SVGEGT. The CDR3 region has the DNA TGTGCCAGCAGTTACTCAGTGACGGGCAAAAACATTCAGTACTTC. Amino acid sequence: CASSYSVTGKNIQYF.

This clonotype was observed a handful of times. This chain joins TRBV6-5 and TRBJ2-7; D call uncertain. Germline loops: CDR1 MNHEY, CDR2 SVGAGI. V was pared by 2 bases and J by 0 bases, with 5 bases between. The CDR3 is 13 amino acids. In nucleotides, the CDR3 is TGTGCCAGCAGTTACCCTAACTCCTACGAGCAGTACTTC. Residues: CASSYPNSYEQYF.

This chain joins TRBV6-2 or TRBV6-3 and TRBJ2-7, with D perhaps matching TRBD1 (6 bases). The CDR3 covers 15 residues. The germline gives CDR1 MNHEY, CDR2 SVGEGT. Trimming removed 8 bases from V and 0 bases from J, with 17 bases in between. In DNA, the CDR3 is TGTGCCAGCTGGACAGTTCTAACAAACTCCTACGAGCAGTACTTC. Translated, it gives CASWTVLTNSYEQYF.

This clonotype came up many times. CDR3 region: CSVTTQGQGMSRGYTF. DNA for the CDR3: TGCAGTGTTACCACCCAAGGACAGGGGATGAGTCGAGGCTACACCTTC. V usage is TRBV20-1 and J usage is TRBJ1-2; 9 bases align to TRBD1. The CDR3 is 16 amino acids. The germline V gene has CDR1 DFQATT and CDR2 SNEGSKA (reference sequence). V shed 7 bases, J shed 8 bases, and the junction held 20 bases outside the gene matches.

The chain is built from TRBV9 and TRBJ2-5; no firm D call. The germline V gene encodes CDR1 SGDLS and CDR2 YYNGEE. The CDR3 extends over 11 amino acids. V lost 5 bases to trimming and J lost 9 bases, with 11 bases between them. The CDR3, as DNA: TGTGCCAGCAGTTCTCAAGTGGCCCAGTACTTC. Its translation is CASSSQVAQYF.

The V gene is TRBV12-3 or TRBV12-4, the J gene TRBJ1-5; D ambiguous. The CDR3 loop spans 15 amino acids. Trimming cost V 7 bases and J 2 bases, with 15 bases left between them. The CDR3 is CASTMEVSGNQPQHF. In nucleotides, the CDR3 is TGTGCCAGCACCATGGAGGTTTCGGGCAATCAGCCCCAGCATTTT.

A few counts support this clonotype. CDR3 region: CASRVGGPYEQYF. The CDR3 DNA sequence: TGTGCCAGCCGAGTCGGGGGTCCCTACGAGCAGTACTTC. This sequence joins TRBV7-9 and TRBJ2-7; D is perhaps TRBD2 (6 bases). Per germline, CDR1 SEHNR and CDR2 FQNEAQ (reference sequence). With 8 bases removed from V and 2 bases from J, the gap between germline ends came to 13 bases. The CDR3 is made up of 13 amino acids.

This clonotype has a handful of counts. The gene calls are TRBV5-4 and TRBJ2-1; 8 bases line up with TRBD2. Germline loops: CDR1 SGHNT, CDR2 YYREEE (reference sequence). J gave up 6 bases and V 2 bases, and 10 bases lay outside the gene matches. This CDR3 contains 16 residues. CDR3 amino acids: CASSFLAGVSFNEQFF. The CDR3 nucleotides are TGTGCCAGCAGCTTCCTAGCGGGTGTATCTTTCAATGAGCAGTTCTTC.

This chain links TRBV7-3 with TRBJ2-3; D perhaps matches TRBD2 (7 bases). CDR1 and CDR2 from the germline V gene are SGHTA and FQGTGA. V lost 3 bases to trimming and J lost 2 bases, with 21 bases between them. This CDR3 has 18 amino acids. CDR3 nucleotides: TGTGCCAGCAGCTTCATTAGTAGCTCGCGGGGGCCCACAGATACGCAGTATTTT. Protein sequence: CASSFISSSRGPTDTQYF.

This clonotype was counted ten times or more. This chain connects TRBV12-3 or TRBV12-4 to TRBJ2-5, with 10 positions matching TRBD1. The J segment lost 5 bases and the V segment lost 6 bases, leaving 0 bases of the junction unmatched. The CDR3 loop spans 12 amino acids. This CDR3 is CASRGQGETQYF. CDR3 DNA: TGTGCCAGCAGGGGACAGGGGGAGACCCAGTACTTC.